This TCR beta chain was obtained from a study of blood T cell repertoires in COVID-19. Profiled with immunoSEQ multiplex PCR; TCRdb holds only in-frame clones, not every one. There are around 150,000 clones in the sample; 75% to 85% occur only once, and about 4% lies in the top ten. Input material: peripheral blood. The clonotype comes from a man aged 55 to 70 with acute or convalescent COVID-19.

CDR3 nucleotides: TGTGCCAGCACGACCAGCGGAGAGACCCAGTACTTC. Translation: CASTTSGETQYF. The chain has TRBV27 and TRBJ2-5; D is possibly TRBD2 (5 bases). Trimming removed 7 bases at V and 4 bases at J, with 10 bases between. CDR3 size: 12 residues. Germline V lookup: CDR1 MNHEY, CDR2 SMNVEV (reference sequence).